This TCR beta chain was identified during a study of cytomegalovirus exposure and HLA in healthy donors. Study conclusions and caveats: V- and J-gene trimming in TCR beta was tied to a missense DCLRE1C variant by an analysis performed later. TCR beta chains numbering roughly 150 were designated cytomegalovirus-associated. Earlier findings revealed that most TCR beta V segments proved productive either about 90% or about 30% of the time.

PCR employed 60 Vbeta and 13 Jbeta primers. TCRdb keeps only in-frame clones here, not all; method: immunoSEQ multiplex PCR. The sample lists roughly 150,000 clones; 60% to 85% were seen once. Deletions cut 2 bases from V and 0 bases from J, with 8 bases between. This CDR3 is 15 amino acids long. Germline assignment: CDR1 MGHDK and CDR2 SYGVNS. As for this clone: Its antigen is unknown.

The genes are TRBV25-1 and TRBJ2-1; TRBD2 is a possible D gene (6 bases). The specimen sequenced was PBMCs. The source of this sequence is a middle-aged man in good health and CMV-seropositive. The CDR3: CASSEGGSSYNEQFF. For the CDR3, the DNA is TGTGCCAGCAGTGAAGGGGGGAGCTCCTACAATGAGCAGTTCTTC.